This is a list of T cell receptor beta chains from one sample in a study of blood T cell repertoires in COVID-19. Sequencing used immunoSEQ multiplex PCR; TCRdb keeps in-frame clones, though not all of them. The data hold more than 100,000 clones, with roughly nine tenths observed a single time. Sequences were obtained from peripheral blood. The receptors were gathered from a man in his forties or fifties in a cohort sampled during active COVID-19. CDR3s include the opening cysteine and the closing phenylalanine or tryptophan. A D gene is named only where the DNA matches it firmly. Where a row states a size, it is once, few, many or the class of an expanded clone; other rows omit it.

clone_size	v_call	d_call	j_call	cdr3_aa	cdr3_nt
once	TRBV7-9	-	TRBJ1-2	CASSLVEHGYTF	TGTGCCAGCAGCTTAGTGGAGCATGGCTACACCTTC
-	TRBV6-5	TRBD1	TRBJ2-1	CASSSPGTGVNEQFF	TGTGCCAGCAGTTCCCCGGGGACAGGGGTCAATGAGCAGTTCTTC
-	TRBV28	TRBD1	TRBJ1-2	CASQYSQGVYGRYTF	TGTGCCAGCCAGTACTCACAGGGGGTCTATGGTCGCTACACCTTC
-	TRBV3-1/TRBV3-2	-	TRBJ1-6	CASSQPGGGTPLHF	TGTGCCAGCAGCCAACCCGGCGGGGGGACACCCCTCCACTTT
once	TRBV5-4	TRBD1	TRBJ1-1	CASSLGQVNTEAFF	TGTGCCAGCAGCCTGGGACAGGTGAACACTGAAGCTTTCTTT
-	TRBV2	TRBD1	TRBJ1-2	CASSERQGRGTRGTKYGYTF	TGTGCCAGCAGTGAGCGACAGGGTAGGGGGACTAGGGGGACTAAATATGGCTACACCTTC
-	TRBV6-5	TRBD1	TRBJ1-6	CASRQTGAGPLHF	TGTGCCAGCAGGCAGACAGGGGCTGGGCCCCTCCACTTT
-	TRBV6-1	TRBD1	TRBJ1-2	CASSEAGGEDGYTF	TGTGCCAGCAGTGAGGCAGGGGGCGAGGATGGCTACACCTTC
-	TRBV19	TRBD2	TRBJ2-5	CASSGLRTSGKETQYF	TGTGCCAGTAGTGGGCTAAGGACTAGCGGGAAAGAGACCCAGTACTTC
-	TRBV19	TRBD1	TRBJ1-4	CASSPRTGGFEKLFF	TGTGCCAGTAGTCCTCGGACAGGGGGCTTTGAAAAACTGTTTTTT
-	TRBV4-2	TRBD2	TRBJ2-2	CASSQEISGGAGELFF	TGTGCCAGCAGCCAAGAGATCAGCGGGGGGGCCGGGGAGCTGTTTTTT
-	TRBV28	-	TRBJ1-2	CASSLGRSYGYTF	TGTGCCAGCAGTTTGGGTCGGAGCTATGGCTACACCTTC
-	TRBV9	-	TRBJ1-3	CASSPSGIASGNTIYF	TGTGCCAGCAGCCCCTCGGGGATTGCTAGTGGAAACACCATATATTTT
few	TRBV2	TRBD1	TRBJ1-3	CASSGGQGNTIYF	TGTGCCAGCAGTGGGGGACAGGGAAACACCATATATTTT
-	TRBV19	-	TRBJ1-2	CASNRRVRGYGYTF	TGTGCCAGTAACCGGCGAGTAAGAGGGTATGGCTACACCTTC